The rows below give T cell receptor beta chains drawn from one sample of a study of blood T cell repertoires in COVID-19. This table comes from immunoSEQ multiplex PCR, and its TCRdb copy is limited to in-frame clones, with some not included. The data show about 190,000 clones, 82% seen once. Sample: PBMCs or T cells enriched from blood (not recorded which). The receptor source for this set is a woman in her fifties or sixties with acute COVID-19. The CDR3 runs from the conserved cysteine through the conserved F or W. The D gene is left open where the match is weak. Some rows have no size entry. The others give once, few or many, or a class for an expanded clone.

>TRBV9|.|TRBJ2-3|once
CASSVGRGAFSGTQYF
TGTGCCAGCAGCGTAGGGCGGGGAGCCTTTTCAGGTACGCAGTATTTT
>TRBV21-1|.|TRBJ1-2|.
CASSERGGYTF
TGTGCCAGCAGTGAGCGGGGGGGCTACACCTTC
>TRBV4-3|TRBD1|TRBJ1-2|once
CASSQASQGWNYGYTF
TGCGCCAGCAGCCAAGCTTCACAGGGGTGGAACTATGGCTACACCTTC
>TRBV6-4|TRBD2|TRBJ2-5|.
CASSDPPTSGFQETQYF
TGTGCCAGCAGTGACCCCCCCACTAGCGGGTTCCAAGAGACCCAGTACTTC
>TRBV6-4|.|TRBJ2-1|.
CASSALTTSNEQFF
TGTGCCAGCAGTGCGTTGACTACCTCGAATGAGCAGTTCTTC
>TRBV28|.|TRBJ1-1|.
CASSLRGGFTEAFF
TGTGCCAGCAGTTTAAGGGGGGGTTTCACTGAAGCTTTCTTT
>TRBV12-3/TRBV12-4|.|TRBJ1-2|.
CASTQEDYGYTF
TGTGCCAGCACCCAGGAGGACTATGGCTACACCTTC
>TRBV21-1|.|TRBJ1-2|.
CASSKGPGQFHNYGYTF
TGTGCCAGCAGCAAAGGTCCGGGACAGTTCCATAACTATGGCTACACCTTC
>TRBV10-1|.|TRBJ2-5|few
CASSESRTQETQYF
TGCGCCAGCAGTGAGTCGCGAACCCAAGAGACCCAGTACTTC
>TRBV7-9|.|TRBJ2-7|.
CASSSSVGEQYF
TGTGCCAGCAGCTCTAGCGTGGGCGAGCAGTACTTC
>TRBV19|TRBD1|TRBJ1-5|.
CASSILTGNQPQHF
TGTGCCAGTAGTATCCTGACAGGGAATCAGCCCCAGCATTTT
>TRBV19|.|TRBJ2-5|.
CASSGLETQYF
TGTGCCTCATCAGGGTTAGAGACCCAGTACTTC
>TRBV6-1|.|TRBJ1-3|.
CASSEVGPLEGFFGNTIYF
TGTGCCAGCAGTGAAGTCGGCCCCTTGGAGGGCTTTTTTGGAAACACCATATATTTT
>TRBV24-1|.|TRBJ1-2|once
CATSHRNREHGYTF
TGTGCCACCAGCCACCGGAACAGGGAGCATGGCTACACCTTC
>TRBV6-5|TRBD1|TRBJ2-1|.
CASIKDRDYNEQFF
TGTGCCAGCATTAAGGACAGGGACTACAATGAGCAGTTCTTC
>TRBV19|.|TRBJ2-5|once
CASSMRKQETQYF
TGTGCCAGTAGTATGCGCAAGCAAGAGACCCAGTACTTC
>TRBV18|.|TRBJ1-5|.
CASSPPEGSNQPQHF
TGTGCCAGCTCACCACCAGAGGGTAGCAATCAGCCCCAGCATTTT
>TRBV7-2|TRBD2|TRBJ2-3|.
CASSLAAGGGTDTQYF
TGTGCCAGCAGCCTCGCTGCGGGGGGAGGCACAGATACGCAGTATTTT
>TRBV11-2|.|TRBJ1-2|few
CASSSGGEGYGYTF
TGTGCCAGCAGCTCCGGAGGGGAAGGCTATGGCTACACCTTC
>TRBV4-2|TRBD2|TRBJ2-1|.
CASRGTSGSHEQFF
TGTGCCAGCAGAGGGACTAGCGGGAGTCATGAGCAGTTCTTC
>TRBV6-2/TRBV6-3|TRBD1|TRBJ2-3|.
CASSYQGAQDTQYF
TGTGCCAGCAGTTATCAGGGGGCGCAAGATACGCAGTATTTT
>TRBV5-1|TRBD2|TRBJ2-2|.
CASSQGLGGTGELFF
TGCGCCAGCAGCCAGGGACTAGGCGGGACCGGGGAGCTGTTTTTT
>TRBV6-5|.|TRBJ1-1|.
CASTTTVMNTEAFF
TGTGCCAGCACTACGACAGTCATGAACACTGAAGCTTTCTTT
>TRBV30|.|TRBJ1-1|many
CAWSDRMNTEAFF
TGTGCCTGGAGTGACAGGATGAACACTGAAGCTTTCTTT
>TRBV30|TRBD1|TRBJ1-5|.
CAWRDRGRTDNQPQHF
TGTGCCTGGAGAGACAGGGGGCGAACTGACAATCAGCCCCAGCATTTT
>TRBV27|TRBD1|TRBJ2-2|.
CASRSPGQGYTGELFF
TGTGCCAGCAGGTCCCCGGGACAGGGGTACACCGGGGAGCTGTTTTTT
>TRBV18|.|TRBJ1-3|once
CASSPSSRGSGNTIYF
TGTGCCAGCTCACCCTCGAGTAGGGGCTCTGGAAACACCATATATTTT
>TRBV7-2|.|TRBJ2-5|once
CASSLERRMGTQYF
TGTGCCAGCAGCTTGGAGCGGCGGATGGGGACCCAGTACTTC
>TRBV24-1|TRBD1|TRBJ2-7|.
CATSDKGQGYYEQYF
TGTGCCACCAGTGATAAGGGACAGGGGTATTACGAGCAGTACTTC
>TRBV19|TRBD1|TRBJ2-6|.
CATSRDRDLSGANVLTF
TGTGCCACCTCCCGGGACAGGGACCTCTCTGGGGCCAACGTCCTGACTTTC
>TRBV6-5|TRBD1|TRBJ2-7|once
CASSRTGLSSYEQYF
TGTGCCAGCAGTCGGACAGGCTTGAGCTCCTACGAGCAGTACTTC
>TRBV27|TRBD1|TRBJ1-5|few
CASSLTGRLQPQHF
TGTGCCAGCAGTTTGACAGGGAGGCTTCAGCCCCAGCATTTT
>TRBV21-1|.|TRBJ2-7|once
CASSKDRLSSYEQYF
TGTGCCAGCAGCAAAGATAGACTCTCCTCCTACGAGCAGTACTTC
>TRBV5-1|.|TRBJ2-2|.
CASSAQGSTGELFF
TGCGCCAGCAGCGCGCAGGGTAGCACCGGGGAGCTGTTTTTT
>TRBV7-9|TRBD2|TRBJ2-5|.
CASSLALSGGGETQYF
TGTGCCAGCAGCTTAGCGCTTAGCGGGGGGGGAGAGACCCAGTACTTC
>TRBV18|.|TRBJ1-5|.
CASSPGGGNQPQHF
TGTGCCAGCTCACCCGGGGGAGGCAATCAGCCCCAGCATTTT
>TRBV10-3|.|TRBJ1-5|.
CAINSGRGEPQHF
TGTGCCATCAACTCAGGCCGGGGGGAGCCCCAGCATTTT
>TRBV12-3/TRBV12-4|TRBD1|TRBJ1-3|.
CATGETLNTIYF
TGTGCTACAGGGGAGACCTTAAACACCATATATTTT
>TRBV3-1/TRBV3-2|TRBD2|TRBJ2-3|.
CASSQKLAGAATDTQYF
TGTGCCAGCAGCCAAAAACTAGCGGGAGCGGCAACAGATACGCAGTATTTT
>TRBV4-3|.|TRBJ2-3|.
CASSQDLRDFSTDTQYF
TGCGCCAGCAGCCAAGATTTACGGGACTTCAGCACAGATACGCAGTATTTT